This is a list of T cell receptor beta chains from one sample in a study of Graves' ophthalmopathy and Graves' hyperthyroidism. One entry per CDR3 protein results from TCRdb running MiXCR on the multiplex PCR reads. The top ten hold approximately 13% of the sample, which has a few hundred thousand distinct CDR3 sequences, 17% seen once. Sequencing input: peripheral blood. These receptors originate from an adult man with Graves' ophthalmopathy. Each CDR3 is given with its conserved first and last residue. Each record gives: D gene, V gene, J gene, clone size, CDR3 DNA, CDR3 protein. D genes are given only for firm matches. Not every row has a clone size; where given, it reads once, few, many or a size class.

D: NA; V: TRBV6-5; J: TRBJ2-2; size: NA; DNA: TGTGCCAGCAGTTACTTTCCAGTGGGAAGCACCGGGGAGCTGTTTTTT; CDR3: CASSYFPVGSTGELFF
D: TRBD1; V: TRBV30; J: TRBJ2-5; size: many; DNA: TGTGCCTGGAGTCAAACCGGGACAGGCCTCCAAGAGACCCAGTACTTC; CDR3: CAWSQTGTGLQETQYF
D: NA; V: TRBV30; J: TRBJ2-4; size: many; DNA: TGTGCCTGGAGTCTCGAAAACATTCAGTACTTC; CDR3: CAWSLENIQYF
D: NA; V: TRBV5-1; J: TRBJ2-2; size: few; DNA: TGCGCCAGCAGCTTGGACCTCACCGGGGAGCTGTTTTTT; CDR3: CASSLDLTGELFF
D: NA; V: TRBV28; J: TRBJ2-5; size: many; DNA: TGTGCCAGCAGTTGGACCTTACTTCAACAAGAGACCCAGTACTTC; CDR3: CASSWTLLQQETQYF
D: NA; V: TRBV7-2; J: TRBJ2-7; size: many; DNA: TGTGCCAGCAGCTTAGCGGGCAGGGACGAGCAGTACTTC; CDR3: CASSLAGRDEQYF
D: TRBD2; V: TRBV6-2/TRBV6-3; J: TRBJ2-2; size: many; DNA: TGTGCCAGCAGCTCTGGACTAGCGGGGAGCACCGGGGAGCTGTTTTTT; CDR3: CASSSGLAGSTGELFF
D: NA; V: TRBV11-2; J: TRBJ2-2; size: many; DNA: TGTGCCAGCAGCTCCTCTCCCCAGGGGGGAAACACCGGGGAGCTGTTTTTT; CDR3: CASSSSPQGGNTGELFF
D: TRBD2; V: TRBV2; J: TRBJ2-2; size: many; DNA: TGTGCCAGCAGTGTAGGGAGGGCCACCGGGGAGCTGTTTTTT; CDR3: CASSVGRATGELFF
D: NA; V: TRBV5-1; J: TRBJ2-2; size: NA; DNA: TGCGCCAGCTCCGACACAGCCACAGGGTACACCGGGGAGCTGTTTTTT; CDR3: CASSDTATGYTGELFF
D: TRBD2; V: TRBV20-1; J: TRBJ2-5; size: many; DNA: TGCAGTGCTAGAGTTACTAGCGGGGTTATGACCCAGTACTTC; CDR3: CSARVTSGVMTQYF
D: NA; V: TRBV11-2; J: TRBJ2-2; size: many; DNA: TGTGCCAGCAGCCCTTCAACAGCGACCGGGGAGCTGTTTTTT; CDR3: CASSPSTATGELFF
D: NA; V: TRBV5-1; J: TRBJ1-2; size: many; DNA: TGCGCCAGCAGCTTGGGACAGGCCGACTATGGCTACACCTTC; CDR3: CASSLGQADYGYTF
D: TRBD1; V: TRBV27; J: TRBJ1-3; size: many; DNA: TGTGCCAGCTGGGGACAGCATAGAAACACCATATATTTT; CDR3: CASWGQHRNTIYF
D: NA; V: TRBV6-5; J: TRBJ2-7; size: NA; DNA: TGTGCCAGCAGTTACGTGGCAAGCTACGAGCAGTACTTC; CDR3: CASSYVASYEQYF
D: TRBD1; V: TRBV4-1; J: TRBJ2-2; size: many; DNA: TGCGCCAGCAGCCGTGGACAGGGGATGAACACCGGGGAGCTGTTTTTT; CDR3: CASSRGQGMNTGELFF
D: NA; V: TRBV6-1; J: TRBJ1-3; size: many; DNA: TGTGCCAGCAGTGAAGAAGTCGGGACCATATATTTT; CDR3: CASSEEVGTIYF
D: NA; V: TRBV15; J: TRBJ2-7; size: many; DNA: TGTGCCACCCAACCGTACCCCTCCTACGAGCAGTACTTC; CDR3: CATQPYPSYEQYF
D: NA; V: TRBV7-2; J: TRBJ2-5; size: many; DNA: TGTGCCAGCAGCCAACTGAGTCGAGAGACCCAGTACTTC; CDR3: CASSQLSRETQYF
D: TRBD1; V: TRBV15; J: TRBJ2-7; size: many; DNA: TGTGCCACCAGCAGCGAGCTGGACAGGGGCCCCCTCGAGCAGTACTTC; CDR3: CATSSELDRGPLEQYF
D: NA; V: TRBV11-2; J: TRBJ2-2; size: few; DNA: TGTGCCAGCAGCTTTACAGGGTCGGTCGGCACCGGGGAGCTGTTTTTT; CDR3: CASSFTGSVGTGELFF
D: NA; V: TRBV7-2; J: TRBJ1-1; size: NA; DNA: TGTGCCAGCAGTGAAGGGGACGGGAACACTGAAGCTTTCTTT; CDR3: CASSEGDGNTEAFF
D: NA; V: TRBV6-1; J: TRBJ1-5; size: many; DNA: TGTGCCAGCAGGGATATAAGAAATCAGCCCCAGCATTTT; CDR3: CASRDIRNQPQHF
D: NA; V: TRBV6-1; J: TRBJ1-2; size: many; DNA: TGTGCCAGCACCCCGAGTCGGGGGGGATATGGCTACACCTTC; CDR3: CASTPSRGGYGYTF